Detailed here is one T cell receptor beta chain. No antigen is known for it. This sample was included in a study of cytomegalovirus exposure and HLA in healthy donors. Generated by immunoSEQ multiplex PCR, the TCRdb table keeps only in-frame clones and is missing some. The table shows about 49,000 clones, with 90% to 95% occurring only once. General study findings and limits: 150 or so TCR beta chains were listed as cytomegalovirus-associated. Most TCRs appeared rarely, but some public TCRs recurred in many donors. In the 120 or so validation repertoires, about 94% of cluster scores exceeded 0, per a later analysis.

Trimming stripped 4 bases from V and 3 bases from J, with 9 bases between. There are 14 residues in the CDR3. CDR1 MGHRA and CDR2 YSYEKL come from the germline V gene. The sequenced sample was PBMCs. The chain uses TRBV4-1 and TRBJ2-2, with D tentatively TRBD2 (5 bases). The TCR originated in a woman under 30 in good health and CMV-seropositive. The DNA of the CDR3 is TGCGCCAGCAGCCCTCTGGACTACACCGGGGAGCTGTTTTTT. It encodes CASSPLDYTGELFF.